The present T cell receptor beta chain was sequenced within a study of CD8 T cells in ankylosing spondylitis. TCRdb re-called the 5' RACE reads through MiXCR, storing one row per CDR3 protein. The sample carries approximately 220,000 distinct CDR3 sequences, 20% to 30% recorded once. For this clonotype: The antigen is unknown.

The CDR3 has 16 amino acids. Germline V CDR1 and CDR2: SGHRS, YFSETQ. V lost 1 base to trimming and J lost 4 bases; unmatched junction nucleotides: 8. Study-wide results and limits: Characteristic of ankylosing spondylitis blood, it appeared, was a TCR beta motif comprising about eight highly homologous variants.

The J gene is TRBJ2-7, the V gene TRBV5-1, with 10 bases matching TRBD1. Specimen: blood, either unsorted or a sorted T cell fraction (not recorded which). This receptor was taken from a male donor with ankylosing spondylitis or in good health (not recorded which). CDR3 region: CASSLNPGQGSYEQYF. Here the CDR3 DNA reads TGCGCCAGCAGCTTGAATCCGGGACAGGGGTCGTACGAGCAGTACTTC.